The source of this T cell receptor (beta chain) is a study of blood T cell repertoires in COVID-19. About the study: Samples representing acute and convalescent COVID-19 were sourced from the United States, Italy and Spain. In each case, the material was cDNA or gDNA derived from T cells, B-cell-depleted T cells, or PBMCs.

In the authors' workflow: Estimated nucleated cell counts came from reference gene primer amplification. Profiling relied on immunoSEQ multiplex PCR, and the TCRdb table lists in-frame clones only, not all of them. That table is the source of V, J and clone size, and D and trimming were worked out from the DNA. This sample has about 210,000 clones; roughly 81% occur once, and the top ten carry about 8%. Germline V gene data show CDR1 as MNHEY and CDR2 as SMNVEV (reference sequence). The CDR3 has 16 amino acids. Trimming took off 6 bases at V and 2 bases at J, with 14 bases between the two ends. This clone turned up a few times.

The sequence was obtained from a woman aged 50 to 60 with active or convalescent COVID-19. The chain links TRBV27 to TRBJ2-6; D remains unclear. The sequenced sample consisted of peripheral blood. The CDR3 is CASSLKPGTGANVLTF. The CDR3 DNA reads TGTGCCAGCAGCCTTAAACCAGGTACTGGGGCCAACGTCCTGACTTTC.